The next 7 T cell receptor beta chains were all read from a single sample in a study of cytomegalovirus exposure and HLA in healthy donors. The repertoire was sequenced with immunoSEQ multiplex PCR; TCRdb's copy has only in-frame clones and lacks some. The sample contains some 38,000 clones, just under 95% of which appear only once. The sample consisted of PBMCs. The receptors were gathered from a man aged 18-30 years in good health and CMV-seronegative.

The chain links TRBV11-3 to TRBJ2-1; 8 bases are shared with TRBD2. Trimming took 2 bases from V and 8 from J; bases not matched to a gene: 5. The CDR3 covers 14 residues. Germline values: CDR1 SGHNT, CDR2 YENEEA. The CDR3 protein is CASSLRSGSDEQFF. CDR3 nucleotide sequence: TGTGCCAGCAGCTTAAGAAGCGGGAGCGATGAGCAGTTCTTC.

V is TRBV25-1 and J is TRBJ1-3, with D possibly TRBD1 on 6 matching bases. The CDR3 covers 15 residues. CDR1 and CDR2 from the germline V gene are MGHDK and SYGVNS. Between the trimmed V and J ends, which lost 2 bases and 2 bases, there was a span of 10 bases. The CDR3 bases are TGTGCCAGCAGTGAACAGGGGTGGACTGGAAACACCATATATTTT. Amino acids: CASSEQGWTGNTIYF.

The genes are TRBV10-3 and TRBJ2-2, with a weak D call TRBD2 (6 bases). The CDR3 has 14 residues. The germline V gene has CDR1 ENHRY and CDR2 SYGVKD. V dropped 2 bases and J dropped 7 bases, with 11 bases sitting between them. The CDR3 DNA reads TGTGCCATCAGTGAGGGCGGGATAGGCGGGGAGCTGTTTTTT. Translating it yields CAISEGGIGGELFF.

The rearrangement links TRBV7-6 to TRBJ2-2; a weak D match, TRBD2 (6 bases). The germline V gene encodes CDR1 SGHVS and CDR2 FNYEAQ. Between the trimmed V and J ends, which lost 1 base and 5 bases, there was a span of 14 bases. This CDR3 has 16 residues. CDR3 loop: CASSLVTGEGTGELFF. The CDR3, as DNA: TGTGCCAGCAGCTTAGTAACGGGGGAAGGGACCGGGGAGCTGTTTTTT.

This clone turned up a few times. The chain uses TRBV2 and TRBJ1-2, with a tentative D call TRBD1 (6 bases). V dropped 6 bases and J dropped 4 bases, with 12 bases sitting between them. Germline assignment: CDR1 SNHLY and CDR2 FYNNEI. The CDR3 totals 13 residues. CDR3 protein: CASSRQEAYGYTF. The CDR3 region has the DNA TGTGCCAGCAGCCGACAGGAGGCCTATGGCTACACCTTC.

CDR3: CASSDGTDAGRGNQPQHF. The DNA of the CDR3 is TGTGCCAGTAGTGACGGGACTGACGCGGGCCGGGGCAATCAGCCCCAGCATTTT. The gene calls are TRBV19 and TRBJ1-5; a weak D match, TRBD1 (5 bases). Trimming shortened V by 5 bases and J by 2 bases, and 22 bases separated the two germline ends. The CDR3 consists of 18 residues. Germline CDR1 LNHDA, CDR2 SQIVND (reference sequence).

The rearrangement links TRBV5-4 to TRBJ2-7; tentatively, D is TRBD1 (7 bases). The CDR3 has 13 residues. Germline V lookup: CDR1 SGHNT, CDR2 YYREEE (reference sequence). Trimming removed 3 bases from V and 3 bases from J, with 10 bases in between. The CDR3 here is CASSWQGGYEQYF. CDR3 nucleotides: TGTGCCAGCAGCTGGCAGGGGGGCTACGAGCAGTACTTC.